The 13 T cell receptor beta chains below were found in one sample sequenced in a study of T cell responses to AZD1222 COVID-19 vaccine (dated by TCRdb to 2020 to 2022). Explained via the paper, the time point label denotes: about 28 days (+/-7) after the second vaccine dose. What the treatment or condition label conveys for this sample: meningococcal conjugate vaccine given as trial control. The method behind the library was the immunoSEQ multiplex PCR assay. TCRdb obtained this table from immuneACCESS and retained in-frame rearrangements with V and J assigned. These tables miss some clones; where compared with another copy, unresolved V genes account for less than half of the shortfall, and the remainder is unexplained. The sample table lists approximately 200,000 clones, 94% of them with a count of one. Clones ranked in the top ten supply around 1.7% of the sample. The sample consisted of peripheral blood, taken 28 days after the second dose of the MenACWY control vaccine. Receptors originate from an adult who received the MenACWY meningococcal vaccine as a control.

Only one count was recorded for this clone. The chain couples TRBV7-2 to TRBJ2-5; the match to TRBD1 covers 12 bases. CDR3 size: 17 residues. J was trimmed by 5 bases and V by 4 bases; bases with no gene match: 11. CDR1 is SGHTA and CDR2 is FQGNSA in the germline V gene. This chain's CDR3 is CASSSRTGTGGMETQYF. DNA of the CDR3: TGTGCCAGCAGCTCCCGGACCGGGACAGGGGGCATGGAGACCCAGTACTTC.

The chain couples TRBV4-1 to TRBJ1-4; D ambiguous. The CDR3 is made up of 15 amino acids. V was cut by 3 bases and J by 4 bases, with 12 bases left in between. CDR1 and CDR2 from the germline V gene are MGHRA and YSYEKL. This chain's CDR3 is CASSQYNGLNEKLFF. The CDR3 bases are TGCGCCAGCAGCCAGTACAATGGGCTTAATGAAAAACTGTTTTTT.

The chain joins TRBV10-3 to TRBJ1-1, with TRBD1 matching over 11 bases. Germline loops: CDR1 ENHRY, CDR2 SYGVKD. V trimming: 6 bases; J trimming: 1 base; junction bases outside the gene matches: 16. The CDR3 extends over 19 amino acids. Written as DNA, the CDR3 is TGTGCCATCAGCGCGGGACAGGGGGAAAAAAGGTCCGGGAACACTGAAGCTTTCTTT. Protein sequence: CAISAGQGEKRSGNTEAFF.

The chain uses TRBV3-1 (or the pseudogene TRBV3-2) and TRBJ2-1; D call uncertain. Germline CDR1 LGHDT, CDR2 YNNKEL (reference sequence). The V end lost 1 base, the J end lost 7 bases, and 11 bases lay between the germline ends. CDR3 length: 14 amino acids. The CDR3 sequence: CASSQVSFRNEQFF. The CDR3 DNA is TGTGCCAGCAGCCAAGTCTCGTTCAGGAATGAGCAGTTCTTC.

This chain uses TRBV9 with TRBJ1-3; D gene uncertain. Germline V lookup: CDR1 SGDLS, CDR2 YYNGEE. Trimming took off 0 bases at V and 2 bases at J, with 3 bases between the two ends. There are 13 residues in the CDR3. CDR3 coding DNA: TGTGCCAGCAGCGTAGGGACTGGAAACACCATATATTTT. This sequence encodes CASSVGTGNTIYF.

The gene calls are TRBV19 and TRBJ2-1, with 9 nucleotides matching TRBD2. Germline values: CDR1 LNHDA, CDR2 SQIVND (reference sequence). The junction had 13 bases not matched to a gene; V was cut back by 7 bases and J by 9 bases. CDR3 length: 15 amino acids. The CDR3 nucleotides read TGTGCCAGTACTAAACCGGGACTAGCTACGACTGAGCAGTTCTTC. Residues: CASTKPGLATTEQFF.

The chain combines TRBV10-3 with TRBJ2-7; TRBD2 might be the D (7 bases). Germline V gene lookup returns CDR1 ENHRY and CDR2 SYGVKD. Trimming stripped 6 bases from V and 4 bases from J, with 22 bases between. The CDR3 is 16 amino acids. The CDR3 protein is CAISQNRDNGGYEQYF. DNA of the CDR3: TGTGCCATCAGCCAAAACCGGGACAACGGGGGGTACGAGCAGTACTTC.

DNA for the CDR3: TGTGCCAGCAGTCTGGGACTAGCGGGGGAGCAAGAGACCCAGTACTTC. Protein product: CASSLGLAGEQETQYF. The V gene is TRBV7-2, the J gene TRBJ2-5, with 14 bases aligning to TRBD2. V trimming: 6 bases; J trimming: 2 bases; junction bases outside the gene matches: 5. The CDR3 totals 16 residues. Germline CDR1 reads SGHTA; CDR2 reads FQGNSA. Full variable domain (rest looked up from reference TRBV7-2 and TRBJ2-5): GAGVSQSPSNKVTEKGKDVELRCDPISGHTALYWYRQSLGQGLEFLIYFQGNSAPDKSGLPSDRFSAERTGGSVSTLTIQRTQQEDSAVYLCASSLGLAGEQETQYFGPGTRLLVL.

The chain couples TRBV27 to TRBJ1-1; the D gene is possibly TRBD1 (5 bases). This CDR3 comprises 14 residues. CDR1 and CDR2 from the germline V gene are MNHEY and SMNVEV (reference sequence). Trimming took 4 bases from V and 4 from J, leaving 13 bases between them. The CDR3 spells CASSWGSGGTEAFF. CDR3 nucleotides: TGTGCCAGCAGTTGGGGCTCAGGCGGCACTGAAGCTTTCTTT.

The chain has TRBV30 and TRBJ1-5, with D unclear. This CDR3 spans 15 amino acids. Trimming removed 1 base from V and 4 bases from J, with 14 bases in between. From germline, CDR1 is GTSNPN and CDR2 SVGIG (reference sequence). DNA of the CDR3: TGTGCCTGGAGTGACCCCGGAACACAGAATCAGCCCCAGCATTTT. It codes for CAWSDPGTQNQPQHF.

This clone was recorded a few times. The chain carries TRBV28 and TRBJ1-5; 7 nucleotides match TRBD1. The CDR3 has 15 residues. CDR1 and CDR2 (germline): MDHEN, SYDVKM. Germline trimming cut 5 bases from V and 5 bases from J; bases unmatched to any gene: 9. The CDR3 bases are TGTGCCAGCAGTGTGACAGGGTGGGGGGATCAGCCCCAGCATTTT. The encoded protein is CASSVTGWGDQPQHF.

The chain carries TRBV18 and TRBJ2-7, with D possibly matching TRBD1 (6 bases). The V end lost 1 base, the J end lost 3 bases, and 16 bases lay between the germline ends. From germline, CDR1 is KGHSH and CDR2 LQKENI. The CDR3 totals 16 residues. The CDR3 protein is CASSPLVAGEYYEQYF. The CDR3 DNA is TGTGCCAGCTCACCACTCGTCGCAGGGGAATACTACGAGCAGTACTTC.

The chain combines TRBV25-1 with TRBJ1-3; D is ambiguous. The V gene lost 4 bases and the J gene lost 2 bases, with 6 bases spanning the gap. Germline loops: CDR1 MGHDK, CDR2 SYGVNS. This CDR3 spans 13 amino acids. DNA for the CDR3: TGTGCCAGCAGTGTCCCCCCTGGAAACACCATATATTTT. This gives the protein CASSVPPGNTIYF.